This T cell receptor (beta chain) was observed in a study of monozygotic twins with cystic fibrosis (dated by TCRdb to the early 2020s). For context, the study as a whole: Barcoded libraries were made from 3 to 3.5 micrograms of fragmented DNA using roughly 16 PCR cycles. The study compared TCR beta repertoires within and between 16 monozygotic twin pairs with cystic fibrosis to assess genetic influence on V and J gene usage. On the day of blood sampling, twins were ranked among under 1,100 cohort participants for weight-for-height and for FEVPerc (FEV1 disease centile). The cohort comprised ten female and six male twin pairs aged about 2.0 to 36.4 years, median about 9.3 years, mostly children and adolescents. Data for three of the twin pairs had been reported previously in another context. The study at large found these results: Simpson clonality was generally low (median approximately 0.0089), suggesting a naive-dominated repertoire, with higher clonality in the most severely affected patients. V gene usage was most similar to the co-twin for 13 of 16 pairs, and J usage for 8 of 16 pairs, suggesting genetic constraints. The cohort was small, and no association was found between shared CDR3 numbers and age, concordance or disease severity. Monozygotic CF twin pairs shared significantly more nucleotide-identical clonotypes within each pair than unrelated CF individuals shared with one another (P = 0.000026, Mann-Whitney).

TCR beta CDR3 regions were amplified by multiplex PCR using the immunoSEQ immune profiling system, following the manufacturer's instructions. An Illumina NextSeq system was used to carry out the sequencing. Per the source publication's procedure: Sequence data were processed on the immunoSEQ Analyzer platform, and clonality was computed as the square root of Simpson's index of productive rearrangements. Similarity in V and J usage was quantified by Jensen-Shannon distance, and CDR3 generation probabilities were calculated with OLGA. The researchers looked up shared CDR3 sequences in the immuneACCESS database (August 2020) and in VDJdb (December 2020). In TCRdb, the immuneACCESS table is reduced to in-frame sequences with V and J assigned. These tables do not hold every clone; where another copy was compared, an unresolved V gene accounts for under half, and the others remain unexplained. That table gives V, J and clone size, and the DNA gave D and trimming. The sample includes approximately 34,000 clones, with approximately 84% observed a single time. The top ten clonotypes cover roughly 1.7% of the sample.

The twin pairs came from the European Cystic Fibrosis Twin and Sibling Study Cohort, a cohort that recruited patients from over a hundred CF clinics across 14 European countries. Zygosity and CFTR genotype were verified in-house, with zygosity tested by multiplex PCR of nine short tandem repeat loci. Peripheral blood was sampled from each twin, and clinical parameters were recorded on the day of blood sampling. Phenol/chloroform extraction was used to isolate genomic DNA from peripheral blood cells, and the DNA was then kept in TE buffer at 4 degrees C. Notes on this clone: The target of this receptor is not known. Base-call qualities are not available, and no considerably larger clone is one nucleotide away.

V loses 2 bases of germline sequence and J loses 3 bases, and the interval between the two ends is 11 bases. Inclusive of the bounding cysteine and phenylalanine, the CDR3 is 14 residues long. Of all the DNA, just the CDR3 is kept, 42 bases in frame from base 1. The CDR1 and CDR2 encoded by the germline V gene are SGHNT and YENEEA. This TCR came from a girl aged 2 to 9 with cystic fibrosis. Material: blood. The chain joins TRBV11-3 to TRBJ2-7, with no confidently assigned D gene. At the DNA level, the sequence is TGTGCCAGCAGCTTACCCCGACACCACTACGAGCAGTACTTC. Translated, this is CASSLPRHHYEQYF.